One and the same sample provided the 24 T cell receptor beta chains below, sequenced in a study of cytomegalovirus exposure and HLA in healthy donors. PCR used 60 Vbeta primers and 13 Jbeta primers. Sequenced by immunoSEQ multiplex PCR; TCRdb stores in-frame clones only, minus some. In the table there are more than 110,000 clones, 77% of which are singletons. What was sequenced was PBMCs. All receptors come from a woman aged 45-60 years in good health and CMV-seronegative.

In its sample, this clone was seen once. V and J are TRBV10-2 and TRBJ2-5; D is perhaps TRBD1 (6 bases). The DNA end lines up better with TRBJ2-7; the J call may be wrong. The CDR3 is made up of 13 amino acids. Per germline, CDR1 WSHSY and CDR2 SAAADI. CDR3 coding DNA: TGCGCCAGCAGTACGGACAGCTCCTACGAGCAGTACTTC. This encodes CASSTDSSYEQYF.

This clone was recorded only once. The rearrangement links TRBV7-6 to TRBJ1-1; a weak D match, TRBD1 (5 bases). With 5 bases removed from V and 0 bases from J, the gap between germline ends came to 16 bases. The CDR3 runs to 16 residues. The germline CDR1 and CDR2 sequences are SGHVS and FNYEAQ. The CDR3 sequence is CASSPSAGSMNTEAFF. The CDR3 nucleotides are TGTGCCAGCAGCCCCTCAGCAGGGTCCATGAACACTGAAGCTTTCTTT.

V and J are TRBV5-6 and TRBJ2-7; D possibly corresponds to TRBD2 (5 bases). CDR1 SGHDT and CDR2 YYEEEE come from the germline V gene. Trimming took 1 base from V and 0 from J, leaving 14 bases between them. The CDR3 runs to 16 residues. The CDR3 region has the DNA TGTGCCAGCAGCTTGACAGAGGGTCCATTCTCCTACGAGCAGTACTTC. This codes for CASSLTEGPFSYEQYF.

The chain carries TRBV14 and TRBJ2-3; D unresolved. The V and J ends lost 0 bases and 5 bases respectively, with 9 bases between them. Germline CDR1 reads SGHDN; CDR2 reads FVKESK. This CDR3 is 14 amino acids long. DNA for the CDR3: TGTGCCAGCAGCCAAGATTTGGGCGTAGATACGCAGTATTTT. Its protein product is CASSQDLGVDTQYF.

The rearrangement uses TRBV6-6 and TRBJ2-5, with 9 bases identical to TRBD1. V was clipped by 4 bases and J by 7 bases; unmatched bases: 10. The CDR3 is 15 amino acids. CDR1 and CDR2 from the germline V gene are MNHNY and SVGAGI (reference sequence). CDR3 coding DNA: TGTGCCAGCAGTTCAAACCGGGACAGGGAGGCGACCCAGTACTTC. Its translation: CASSSNRDREATQYF.

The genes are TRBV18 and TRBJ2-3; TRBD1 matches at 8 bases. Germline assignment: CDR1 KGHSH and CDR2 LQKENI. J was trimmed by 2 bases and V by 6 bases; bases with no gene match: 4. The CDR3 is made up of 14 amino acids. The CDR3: CASSVGQVTDTQYF. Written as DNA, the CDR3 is TGTGCCAGCTCGGTGGGACAGGTCACAGATACGCAGTATTTT.

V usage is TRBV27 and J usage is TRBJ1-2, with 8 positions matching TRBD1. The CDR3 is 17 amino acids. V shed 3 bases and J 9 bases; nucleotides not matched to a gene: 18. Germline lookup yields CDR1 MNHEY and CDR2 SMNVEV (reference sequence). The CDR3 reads CASSLYPTRTGLRSYTF. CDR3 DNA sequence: TGTGCCAGCAGTTTGTATCCTACCCGGACAGGGCTAAGGAGCTACACCTTC.

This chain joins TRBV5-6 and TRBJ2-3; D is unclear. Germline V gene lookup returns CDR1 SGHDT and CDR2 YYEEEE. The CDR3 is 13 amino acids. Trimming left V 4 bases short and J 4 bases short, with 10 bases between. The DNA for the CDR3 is TGTGCCAGCAGCCCCGGGTGGGCAGATACGCAGTATTTT. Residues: CASSPGWADTQYF.

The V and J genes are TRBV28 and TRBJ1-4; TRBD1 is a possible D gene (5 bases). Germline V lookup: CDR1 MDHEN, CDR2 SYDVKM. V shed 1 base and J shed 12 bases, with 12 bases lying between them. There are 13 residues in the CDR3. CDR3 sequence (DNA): TGTGCCAGCAGTTTATTGGACGGGGGACAACTGTTTTTT. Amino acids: CASSLLDGGQLFF.

The DNA of the CDR3 is TGTGCCAGCAGTACCGACAGGGGGACCTACGAGCAGTACTTC. It yields the protein CASSTDRGTYEQYF. The rearrangement links TRBV6-6 to TRBJ2-7, with TRBD1 matching over 9 bases. V shed 5 bases and J 2 bases; nucleotides not matched to a gene: 4. Germline CDR1 reads MNHNY; CDR2 reads SVGAGI (reference sequence). The CDR3 totals 14 residues.

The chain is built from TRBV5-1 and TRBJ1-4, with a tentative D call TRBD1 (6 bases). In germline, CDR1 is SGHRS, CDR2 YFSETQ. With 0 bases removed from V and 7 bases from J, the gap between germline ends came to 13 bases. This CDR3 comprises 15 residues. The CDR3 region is CASSLVQGRGEKLFF. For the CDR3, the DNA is TGCGCCAGCAGCTTGGTCCAGGGGAGAGGTGAAAAACTGTTTTTT.

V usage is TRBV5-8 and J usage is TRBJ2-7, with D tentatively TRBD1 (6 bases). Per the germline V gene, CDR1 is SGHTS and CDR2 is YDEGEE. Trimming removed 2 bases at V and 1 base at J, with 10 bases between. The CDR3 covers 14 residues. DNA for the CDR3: TGTGCCAGCAGCTTCGGCAGGGGTTCCTACGAGCAGTACTTC. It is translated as CASSFGRGSYEQYF.

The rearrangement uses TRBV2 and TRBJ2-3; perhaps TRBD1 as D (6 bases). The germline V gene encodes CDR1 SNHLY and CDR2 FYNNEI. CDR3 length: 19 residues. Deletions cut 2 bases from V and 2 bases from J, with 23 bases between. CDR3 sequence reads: CASSEPVIITGQSTDTQYF. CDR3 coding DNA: TGTGCCAGCAGTGAACCGGTTATAATTACAGGGCAATCCACAGATACGCAGTATTTT.

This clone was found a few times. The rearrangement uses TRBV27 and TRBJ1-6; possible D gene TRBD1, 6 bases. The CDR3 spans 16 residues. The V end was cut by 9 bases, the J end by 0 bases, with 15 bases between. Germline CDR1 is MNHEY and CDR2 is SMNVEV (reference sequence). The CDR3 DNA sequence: TGTGCCAGTGGGGGGGCGGGGAGCTCCTATAATTCACCCCTCCACTTT. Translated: CASGGAGSSYNSPLHF.

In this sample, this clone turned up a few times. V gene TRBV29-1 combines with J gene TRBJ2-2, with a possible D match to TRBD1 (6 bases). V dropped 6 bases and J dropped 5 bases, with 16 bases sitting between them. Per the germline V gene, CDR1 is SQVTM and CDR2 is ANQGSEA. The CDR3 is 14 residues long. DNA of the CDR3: TGCAGCGTGGGGGACACGGGCTTTACCGGGGAGCTGTTTTTT. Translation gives CSVGDTGFTGELFF.

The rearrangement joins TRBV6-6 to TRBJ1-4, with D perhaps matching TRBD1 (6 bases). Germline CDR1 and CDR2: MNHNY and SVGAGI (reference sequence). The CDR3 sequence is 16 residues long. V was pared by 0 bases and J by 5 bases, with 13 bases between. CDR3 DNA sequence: TGTGCCAGCAGTTACTCGGGGGCTACAGAAAATGAAAAACTGTTTTTT. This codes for CASSYSGATENEKLFF.

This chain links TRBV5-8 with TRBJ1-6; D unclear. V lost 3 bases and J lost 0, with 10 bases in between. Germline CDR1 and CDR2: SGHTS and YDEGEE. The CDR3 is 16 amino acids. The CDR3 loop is CASSSLGSSYNSPLHF. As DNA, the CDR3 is TGTGCCAGCAGCTCGTTGGGCAGCTCCTATAATTCACCCCTCCACTTT.

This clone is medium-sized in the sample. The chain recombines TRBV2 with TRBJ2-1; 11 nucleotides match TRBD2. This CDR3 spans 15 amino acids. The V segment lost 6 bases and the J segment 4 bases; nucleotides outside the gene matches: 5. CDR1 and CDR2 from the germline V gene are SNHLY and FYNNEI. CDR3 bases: TGTGCCAGCAGGGATAGCGGGGGGGCTTACAATGAGCAGTTCTTC. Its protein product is CASRDSGGAYNEQFF. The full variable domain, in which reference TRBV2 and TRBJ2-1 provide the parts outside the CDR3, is EPEVTQTPSHQVTQMGQEVILRCVPISNHLYFYWYRQILGQKVEFLVSFYNNEISEKSEIFDDQFSVERPDGSNFTLKIRSTKLEDSAMYFCASRDSGGAYNEQFFGPGTRLTVL.

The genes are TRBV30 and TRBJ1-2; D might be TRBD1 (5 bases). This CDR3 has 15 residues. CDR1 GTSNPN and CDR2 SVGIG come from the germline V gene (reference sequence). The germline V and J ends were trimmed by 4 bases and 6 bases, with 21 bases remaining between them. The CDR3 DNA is TGTGCCTGGAAGGTCGGGGGACGCCGGGGCCATGGCTACACCTTC. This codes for CAWKVGGRRGHGYTF.

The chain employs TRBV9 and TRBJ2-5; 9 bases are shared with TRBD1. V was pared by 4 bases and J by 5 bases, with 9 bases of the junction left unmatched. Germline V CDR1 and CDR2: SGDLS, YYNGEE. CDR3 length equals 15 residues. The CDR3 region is CASSSIQGAQETQYF. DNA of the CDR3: TGTGCCAGCAGCTCGATACAGGGGGCCCAGGAGACCCAGTACTTC.

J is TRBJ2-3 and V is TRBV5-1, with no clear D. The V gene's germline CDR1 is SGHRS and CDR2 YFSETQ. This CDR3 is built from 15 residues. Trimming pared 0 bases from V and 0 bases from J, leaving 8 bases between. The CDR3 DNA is TGCGCCAGCAGCTTGGATGTGGCTAGCACAGATACGCAGTATTTT. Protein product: CASSLDVASTDTQYF.

Here the CDR3 reads CASTWTGELSLHF. In DNA, the CDR3 is TGTGCCAGCACTTGGACAGGGGAGTTATCCCTCCACTTT. V is TRBV2 and J is TRBJ1-6; 9 bases are shared with TRBD1. The germline CDR1 and CDR2 sequences are SNHLY and FYNNEI. V lost 7 bases, J lost 14 bases, and 9 bases stayed unmatched. This CDR3 is built from 13 residues.

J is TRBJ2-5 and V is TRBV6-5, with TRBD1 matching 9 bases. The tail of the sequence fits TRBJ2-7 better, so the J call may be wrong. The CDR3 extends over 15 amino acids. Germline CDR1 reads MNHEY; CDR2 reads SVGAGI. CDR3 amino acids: CASSYSNTGGVEQYF. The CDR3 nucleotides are TGTGCCAGCAGTTACTCGAACACAGGGGGCGTCGAGCAGTACTTC.

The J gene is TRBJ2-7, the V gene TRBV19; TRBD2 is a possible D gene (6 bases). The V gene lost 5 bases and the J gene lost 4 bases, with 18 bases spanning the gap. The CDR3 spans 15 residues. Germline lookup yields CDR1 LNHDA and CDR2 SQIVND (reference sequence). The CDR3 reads CASSSPGASPYEQYF. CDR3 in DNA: TGTGCCAGTAGTTCCCCGGGAGCCAGCCCTTACGAGCAGTACTTC.